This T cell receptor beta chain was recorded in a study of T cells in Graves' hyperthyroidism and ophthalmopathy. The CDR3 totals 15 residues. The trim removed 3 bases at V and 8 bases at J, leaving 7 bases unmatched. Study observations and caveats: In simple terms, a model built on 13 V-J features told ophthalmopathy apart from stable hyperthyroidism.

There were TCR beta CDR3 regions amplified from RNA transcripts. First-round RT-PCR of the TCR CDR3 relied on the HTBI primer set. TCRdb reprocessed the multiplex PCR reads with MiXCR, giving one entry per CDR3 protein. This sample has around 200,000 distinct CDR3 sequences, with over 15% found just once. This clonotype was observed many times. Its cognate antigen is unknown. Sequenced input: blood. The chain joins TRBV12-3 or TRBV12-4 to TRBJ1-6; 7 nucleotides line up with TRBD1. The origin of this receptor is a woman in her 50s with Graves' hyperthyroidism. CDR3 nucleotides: TGTGCCAGCAGTTTGGACAGGCCAATCCATTCACCCCTCCACTTT. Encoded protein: CASSLDRPIHSPLHF.